The 15 T cell receptor beta chains reported below all come from one sample, sequenced in a study of shared clonotypes between healthy human individuals. Naive CD8 cells lacked CD45RO, underwent positive selection for CCR7 and left out terminally differentiated effector memory CD45RA+ cells. Produced via immunoSEQ multiplex PCR; TCRdb's table is partial and in-frame only. The data hold under 2,000,000 clones, with 85% to 95% observed a single time. Sequenced sample: naive CD8+ T cells sorted from blood. These receptors all stem from a man younger than 35 in good health.

This clone was counted a few times. The CDR3 protein is CSVLPSGTTYEQYF. CDR3 nucleotides: TGCAGCGTGCTCCCGTCAGGGACCACCTACGAGCAGTACTTC. The chain uses TRBV29-1 and TRBJ2-7, with D perhaps assigned TRBD1 or TRBD2 (5 bases each). CDR1 and CDR2 (germline): SQVTM, ANQGSEA. Between the trimmed V and J ends, which lost 6 bases and 2 bases, there was a span of 17 bases. The CDR3 runs 14 residues.

The chain recombines TRBV7-9 with TRBJ2-1, with TRBD1 identical over 7 bases. The CDR3 totals 14 residues. Germline V gives CDR1 SEHNR, CDR2 FQNEAQ (reference sequence). The V segment lost 6 bases and the J segment 3 bases; nucleotides outside the gene matches: 5. The CDR3 protein is CASSSGTDYNEQFF. CDR3 in DNA: TGTGCCAGCAGTTCCGGGACAGACTACAATGAGCAGTTCTTC.

The genes are TRBV6-1 and TRBJ1-2; D unclear. The CDR3 totals 15 residues. Trimming took 0 bases from V and 8 from J, leaving 16 bases between them. The V gene's germline CDR1 is MNHNS and CDR2 SASEGT. The CDR3 protein is CASSEAPVSPPGYTF. The CDR3 coding sequence is TGTGCCAGCAGTGAAGCGCCTGTCAGCCCTCCCGGCTACACCTTC.

The chain uses TRBV7-9 and TRBJ2-1; D is ambiguous. The CDR3 extends over 16 amino acids. Germline V gene lookup returns CDR1 SEHNR and CDR2 FQNEAQ (reference sequence). V lost 5 bases, J lost 0 bases, and 14 bases lay in between. The CDR3 coding sequence is TGTGCCAGCAGCGCGCCCTCGGGCCCCTCCTACAATGAGCAGTTCTTC. This encodes CASSAPSGPSYNEQFF.

The rearrangement uses TRBV27 and TRBJ2-2; a possible D gene is TRBD2 (7 bases). Trimming pared 3 bases from V and 4 bases from J, leaving 15 bases between. The CDR3 is made up of 16 amino acids. Germline loops: CDR1 MNHEY, CDR2 SMNVEV (reference sequence). DNA for the CDR3: TGTGCCAGCAGTTTCTATGGGGGGGCTCGCACCGGGGAGCTGTTTTTT. It yields the protein CASSFYGGARTGELFF.

J is TRBJ1-1 and V is TRBV19, with 8 bases identical to TRBD1. This CDR3 has 13 amino acids. After removal of 8 bases from V and 5 bases from J, the junction contained 7 bases not matched to a gene. The V gene's germline CDR1 is LNHDA and CDR2 SQIVND (reference sequence). CDR3 nucleotides: TGTGCCAGTCGACCGGGACAGGCGACTGAAGCTTTCTTT. This gives the protein CASRPGQATEAFF.

Only a few counts were recorded for this clone. V is TRBV10-3 and J is TRBJ1-2; possible D gene TRBD1, 6 bases. V was cut by 0 bases and J by 7 bases, with 15 bases left in between. The CDR3 is made up of 15 amino acids. Germline V gene lookup returns CDR1 ENHRY and CDR2 SYGVKD. CDR3 sequence reads: CAISESTGGLTGYTF. CDR3 bases: TGTGCCATCAGTGAGTCTACCGGGGGCTTAACTGGCTACACCTTC.

The chain joins TRBV4-1 to TRBJ1-4; 7 bases map to TRBD1. Trimming cost V 2 bases and J 6 bases; bases outside gene matches: 9. The CDR3 has 16 amino acids. Germline-derived CDR1 and CDR2 are MGHRA and YSYEKL. Here the CDR3 reads CASSQTSQGPYEKLFF. The DNA of the CDR3 is TGCGCCAGCAGCCAAACCTCACAGGGGCCTTATGAAAAACTGTTTTTT.

Worth noting for this clone: Other DNA sequences from this sample encode an identical CDR3 as well. The V call is TRBV11-2, the J call TRBJ1-2; D not certain. This CDR3 is 12 amino acids long. Trimming cost V 1 base and J 7 bases, with 7 bases left between them. The V gene's germline CDR1 is SGHAT and CDR2 FQNNGV. This chain's CDR3 is CASSLAGGGYTF. The CDR3 bases are TGTGCCAGCAGCTTAGCAGGTGGTGGCTACACCTTC.

This clone was recorded once. The chain is built from TRBV13 and TRBJ2-7, with 10 bases aligning to TRBD2. Germline loops: CDR1 PRHDT, CDR2 FYEKMQ (reference sequence). V lost 2 bases to trimming and J lost 4 bases; unmatched junction nucleotides: 5. The CDR3 runs 15 residues. The CDR3 nucleotides are TGTGCCAGCAGCTTAAGGTCTAGCGGGAGATACGAGCAGTACTTC. Its translation: CASSLRSSGRYEQYF.

The V and J genes are TRBV2 and TRBJ2-7, with 8 bases that match TRBD2. The CDR3 length is 15 residues. Germline V lookup: CDR1 SNHLY, CDR2 FYNNEI. The ends lost 2 bases at V and 2 bases at J; junction bases unmatched: 5. This CDR3 reads CASSESGLATYEQYF. CDR3 in DNA: TGTGCCAGCAGTGAAAGCGGACTAGCAACCTACGAGCAGTACTTC.

The J gene is TRBJ2-5, the V gene TRBV4-1; TRBD2 agrees at 7 bases. CDR3 length: 15 residues. CDR1 and CDR2 from the germline V gene are MGHRA and YSYEKL. With V trimmed by 3 bases and J by 3 bases, 7 bases remained unmatched. CDR3 in DNA: TGCGCCAGCAGCCAGACACTGGGAGGGGAAGAGACCCAGTACTTC. Protein product: CASSQTLGGEETQYF.

This clone has just one count. One end of the junction is discordant with germline, which a read error may explain. V usage is TRBV7-7 and J usage is TRBJ2-3, with 11 bases identical to TRBD2. Germline CDR1 SSHAT, CDR2 FNYEAQ (reference sequence). The CDR3 contains 16 residues. The chain's CDR3 is CASSCRLAGNTDTQYF. The CDR3 nucleotides are TGTGCTAGCAGCTGTCGACTAGCGGGAAACACAGATACGCAGTATTTT.

The chain has TRBV4-1 and TRBJ2-5, with unresolved D. V lost 0 bases and J lost 1, with 6 bases in between. Germline V gives CDR1 MGHRA, CDR2 YSYEKL. The CDR3 length is 14 residues. The CDR3: CASSQERTQETQYF. DNA for the CDR3: TGCGCCAGCAGCCAAGAACGAACCCAAGAGACCCAGTACTTC.

This clone was seen just once. This sequence joins TRBV4-1 and TRBJ1-3; no clear D gene. Deletions cut 2 bases from V and 5 bases from J, with 16 bases between. Germline lookup yields CDR1 MGHRA and CDR2 YSYEKL. CDR3 size: 16 residues. The CDR3 DNA reads TGCGCCAGCAGCCAACTCGAACCCCCCGCGAGAAACACCATATATTTT. Residues: CASSQLEPPARNTIYF.